This T cell receptor (beta chain) appears in the sequencing data of a study of cytomegalovirus exposure and HLA in healthy donors. Generated by immunoSEQ multiplex PCR, the TCRdb table keeps only in-frame clones and is missing some. Of 97,000 or so clones listed, about 95% are singletons. Trimming left V 0 bases short and J 8 bases short, with 16 bases between. The CDR3 contains 16 residues. CDR1 and CDR2 from the germline V gene are LGHNA and YSLEER. Sample: PBMCs. This chain connects TRBV4-3 to TRBJ2-2; D is perhaps TRBD1 (5 bases). This TCR came from a young woman in good health and CMV-seronegative. This chain's CDR3 is CASSQDVGARGGELFF. CDR3 in DNA: TGCGCCAGCAGCCAAGATGTTGGGGCCCGCGGTGGGGAGCTGTTTTTT.